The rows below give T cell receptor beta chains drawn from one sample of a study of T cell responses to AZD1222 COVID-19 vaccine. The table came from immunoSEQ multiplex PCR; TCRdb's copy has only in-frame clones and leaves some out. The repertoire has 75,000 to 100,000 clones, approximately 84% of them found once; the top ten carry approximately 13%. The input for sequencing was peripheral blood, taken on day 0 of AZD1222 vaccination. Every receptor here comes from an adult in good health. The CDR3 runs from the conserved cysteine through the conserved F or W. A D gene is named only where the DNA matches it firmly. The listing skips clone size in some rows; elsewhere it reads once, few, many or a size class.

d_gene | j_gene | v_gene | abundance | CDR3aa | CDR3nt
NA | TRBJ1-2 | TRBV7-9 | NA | CASSPRGGNYGYTF | TGTGCCAGCAGCCCAAGAGGGGGGAACTATGGCTACACCTTC
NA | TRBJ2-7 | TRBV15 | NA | CATSRAEGEQYF | TGTGCCACCAGCAGAGCGGAAGGCGAGCAGTACTTC
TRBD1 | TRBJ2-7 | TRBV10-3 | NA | CAISEDRESYEQYF | TGTGCCATCAGTGAGGACAGGGAATCCTACGAGCAGTACTTC
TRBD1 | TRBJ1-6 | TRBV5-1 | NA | CASSTTGGESPLHF | TGCGCCAGCAGCACTACAGGGGGGGAATCACCCCTCCACTTT
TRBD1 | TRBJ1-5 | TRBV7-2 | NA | CASSSGTGAAQPQHF | TGTGCCAGCAGCTCGGGGACAGGGGCTGCTCAGCCCCAGCATTTT
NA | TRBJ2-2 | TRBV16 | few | CASSQSRLSAGELFF | TGTGCCAGCAGCCAATCGAGACTGTCGGCCGGGGAGCTGTTTTTT
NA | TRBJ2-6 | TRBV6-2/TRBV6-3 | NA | CASSYSSGVGANVLTF | TGTGCCAGCAGTTACAGCTCAGGGGTTGGGGCCAACGTCCTGACTTTC
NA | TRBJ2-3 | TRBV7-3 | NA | CASSLRPPAELDTQYF | TGTGCCAGCAGCTTAAGGCCCCCTGCAGAATTAGATACGCAGTATTTT
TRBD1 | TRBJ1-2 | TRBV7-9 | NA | CASTKGGQGSVGYTF | TGTGCCAGCACCAAAGGAGGACAGGGGTCGGTCGGCTACACCTTC
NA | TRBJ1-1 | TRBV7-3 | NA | CASSRGTLYTEAFF | TGTGCCAGCAGCCGCGGGACTCTCTACACTGAAGCTTTCTTT
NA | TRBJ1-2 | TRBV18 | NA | CASSPTKSGFGYTF | TGTGCCAGCTCACCGACAAAGAGCGGCTTTGGCTACACCTTC
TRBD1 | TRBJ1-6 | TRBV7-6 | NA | CASSLDGTVNSPLHF | TGTGCCAGCAGCTTAGACGGGACAGTTAATTCACCCCTCCACTTT
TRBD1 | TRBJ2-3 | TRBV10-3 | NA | CASLQEGQINTDTQYF | TGTGCCTCCCTCCAAGAGGGACAGATCAACACAGATACGCAGTATTTT
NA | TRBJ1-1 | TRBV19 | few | CASSHRAASMNTEAFF | TGTGCCAGTAGTCATCGGGCTGCTTCCATGAACACTGAAGCTTTCTTT
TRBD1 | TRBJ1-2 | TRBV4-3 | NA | CASSQDGDRAYGYTF | TGCGCCAGCAGCCAAGATGGGGACAGGGCTTATGGCTACACCTTC
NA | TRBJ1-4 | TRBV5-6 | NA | CASSWLGAGEKLFF | TGTGCCAGCAGCTGGCTCGGGGCAGGGGAAAAACTGTTTTTT
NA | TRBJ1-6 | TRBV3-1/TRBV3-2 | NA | CASSQTTISPLHF | TGTGCCAGCAGCCAGACGACCATTTCACCCCTCCACTTT
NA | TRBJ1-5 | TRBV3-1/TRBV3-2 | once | CASSQDVNQPQHF | TGTGCCAGCAGCCAAGATGTCAATCAGCCCCAGCATTTT
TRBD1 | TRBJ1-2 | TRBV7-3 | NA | CASSSGQGGGYTF | TGTGCCAGCAGCTCCGGACAGGGTGGCGGCTACACCTTC
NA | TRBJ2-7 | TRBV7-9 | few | CASSAARDEQYF | TGTGCCAGCAGCGCAGCGAGGGACGAGCAGTACTTC
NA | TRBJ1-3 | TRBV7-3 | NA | CASSLLPAGTGNTIYF | TGTGCCAGCAGCCTCCTGCCGGCAGGGACTGGAAACACCATATATTTT
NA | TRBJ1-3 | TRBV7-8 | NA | CASSLWEGTGNTIYF | TGTGCCAGCAGCTTATGGGAGGGGACTGGAAACACCATATATTTT
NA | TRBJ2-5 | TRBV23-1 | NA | CASISLLPGPSAKTQYF | TGCGCCAGCATAAGTTTGCTCCCCGGGCCAAGCGCCAAGACCCAGTACTTC
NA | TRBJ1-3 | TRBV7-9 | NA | CASSLQSSGNTIYF | TGTGCCAGCAGCTTACAAAGCTCTGGAAACACCATATATTTT
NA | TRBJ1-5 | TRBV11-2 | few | CASSTLFGPQHF | TGTGCCAGCAGCACCCTATTCGGGCCCCAGCATTTT
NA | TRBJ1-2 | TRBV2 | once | CASSEGVYGYTF | TGTGCCAGCAGTGAAGGAGTCTATGGCTACACCTTC
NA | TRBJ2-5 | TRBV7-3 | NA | CASSLTLHGTQYF | TGTGCCAGCAGCTTAACGCTCCACGGGACCCAGTACTTC
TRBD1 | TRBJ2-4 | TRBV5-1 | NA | CASSFFTGAYRKNIQYF | TGCGCCAGCAGCTTCTTCACAGGGGCCTATAGGAAAAACATTCAGTACTTC
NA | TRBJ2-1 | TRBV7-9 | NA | CASSPGLGNEQFF | TGTGCCAGCAGCCCCGGACTGGGGAATGAGCAGTTCTTC
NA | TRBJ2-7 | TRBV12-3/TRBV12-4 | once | CASSLGPDYEQYF | TGTGCCAGCAGTTTAGGACCAGACTACGAGCAGTACTTC
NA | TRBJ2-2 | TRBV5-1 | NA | CASSENTGELFF | TGCGCCAGCAGCGAAAACACCGGGGAGCTGTTTTTT
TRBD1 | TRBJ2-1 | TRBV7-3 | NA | CASSQFFMTGEQFF | TGTGCCAGCAGCCAATTCTTTATGACAGGGGAGCAGTTCTTC
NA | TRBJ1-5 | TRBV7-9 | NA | CASSLYGHSNQPQHF | TGTGCCAGCAGCTTGTACGGGCATAGCAATCAGCCCCAGCATTTT
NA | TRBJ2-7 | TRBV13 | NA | CASSLGQERGEQYF | TGTGCCAGCAGCTTAGGGCAGGAGAGGGGCGAGCAGTACTTC
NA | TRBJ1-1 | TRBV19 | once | CASRWTSNTEAFF | TGTGCCAGTAGGTGGACATCGAACACTGAAGCTTTCTTT
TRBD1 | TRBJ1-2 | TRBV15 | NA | CATSRDQGADGYTF | TGTGCCACCAGCAGAGACCAGGGGGCGGATGGCTACACCTTC
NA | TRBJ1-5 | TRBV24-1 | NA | CATIRCHSNQPQHF | TGTGCCACCATTCGGTGTCATAGCAATCAGCCCCAGCATTTT
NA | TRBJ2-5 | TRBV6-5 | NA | CASFGGVRETQYF | TGTGCCAGCTTTGGGGGTGTTCGGGAGACCCAGTACTTC
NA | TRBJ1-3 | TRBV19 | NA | CASSIGARVTGNTIYF | TGTGCCAGTAGTATTGGTGCCAGAGTAACTGGAAACACCATATATTTT
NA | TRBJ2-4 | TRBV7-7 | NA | CASSLAEGDIQYF | TGTGCTAGCAGCTTAGCGGAGGGGGACATTCAGTACTTC
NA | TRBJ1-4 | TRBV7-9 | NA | CASSLGGYEKLFF | TGTGCCAGCAGCTTAGGCGGCTATGAAAAACTGTTTTTT
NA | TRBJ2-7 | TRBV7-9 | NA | CASSLRGASYEQYF | TGTGCCAGCAGCCTTCGGGGAGCTTCCTACGAGCAGTACTTC
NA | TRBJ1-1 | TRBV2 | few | CASSDSPRGTEAFF | TGTGCCAGCAGTGATAGCCCCAGGGGTACTGAAGCTTTCTTT
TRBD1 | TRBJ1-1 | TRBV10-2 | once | CASTRDRSEAFF | TGCGCCAGCACCCGGGACAGGTCTGAAGCTTTCTTT
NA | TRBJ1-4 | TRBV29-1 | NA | CSVGRGSEKLFF | TGCAGCGTTGGCAGGGGTAGTGAAAAACTGTTTTTT
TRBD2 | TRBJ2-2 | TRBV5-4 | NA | CASKRGGDTGELFF | TGTGCCAGCAAACGGGGGGGCGACACCGGGGAGCTGTTTTTT
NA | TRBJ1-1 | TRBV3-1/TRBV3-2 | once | CASSPQSFHTEAFF | TGTGCCAGCAGTCCTCAGTCCTTTCACACTGAAGCTTTCTTT
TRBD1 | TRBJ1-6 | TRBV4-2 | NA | CASSQAQTTGGGSPLHF | TGTGCCAGCAGCCAAGCTCAAACCACAGGGGGAGGTTCACCCCTCCACTTT
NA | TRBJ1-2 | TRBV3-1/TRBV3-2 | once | CASSQHVGRYGYTF | TGTGCCAGCAGCCAACATGTCGGACGCTATGGCTACACCTTC
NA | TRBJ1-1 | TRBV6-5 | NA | CASSWGAPWDTEAFF | TGTGCCAGCAGCTGGGGGGCCCCATGGGACACTGAAGCTTTCTTT
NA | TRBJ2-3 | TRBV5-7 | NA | CASSLDQGRSSTDTQYF | TGTGCCAGCAGCTTGGATCAGGGACGCTCTAGCACAGATACGCAGTATTTT
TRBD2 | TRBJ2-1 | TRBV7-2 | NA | CASSRGTSGGAVFLFF | TGTGCCAGCAGCCGCGGGACTAGCGGGGGGGCTGTCTTCCTCTTCTTC
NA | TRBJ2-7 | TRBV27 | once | CASAGQEGRYEQYF | TGTGCCAGCGCCGGACAGGAGGGGAGATATGAGCAGTACTTC
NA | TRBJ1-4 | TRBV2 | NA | CASSLRDTPTNEKLFF | TGTGCCAGCAGTCTCCGGGACACTCCAACTAATGAAAAACTGTTTTTT
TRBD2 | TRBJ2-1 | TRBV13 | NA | CASSLGLVEGLAGTLDYNEQFF | TGTGCCAGCAGCTTAGGCCTCGTGGAGGGACTAGCGGGCACCCTTGACTACAATGAGCAGTTCTTC
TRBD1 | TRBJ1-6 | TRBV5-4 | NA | CASSLQTGRDSPLHF | TGTGCCAGCAGCCTTCAGACAGGGAGGGATTCACCCCTCCACTTT
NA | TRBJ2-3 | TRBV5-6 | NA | CASRSAPVGDTQYF | TGTGCCAGCAGAAGTGCCCCGGTTGGTGATACGCAGTATTTT